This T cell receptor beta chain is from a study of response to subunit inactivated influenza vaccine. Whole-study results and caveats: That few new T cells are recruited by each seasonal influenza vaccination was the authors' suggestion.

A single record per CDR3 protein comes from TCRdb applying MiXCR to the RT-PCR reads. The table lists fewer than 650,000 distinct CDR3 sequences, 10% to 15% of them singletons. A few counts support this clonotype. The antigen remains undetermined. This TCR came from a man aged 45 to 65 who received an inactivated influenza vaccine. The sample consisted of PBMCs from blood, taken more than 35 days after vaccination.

CDR3 DNA sequence: TGCAGCGTTGGACAGGGACGGGTCTACGAGCAGTACTTC. Residues: CSVGQGRVYEQYF. The chain recombines TRBV29-1 with TRBJ2-7; 7 bases fit TRBD1. From germline, CDR1 is SQVTM and CDR2 ANQGSEA. This CDR3 has 13 amino acids. V lost 4 bases to trimming and J lost 3 bases; unmatched junction nucleotides: 6.